Below are 30 T cell receptor beta chains sequenced from a single sample in a study of early T cells in non-severe SARS-CoV-2 infection. A single record per CDR3 protein comes from TCRdb applying MiXCR to the 5' RACE reads. The sample contains approximately 50,000 distinct CDR3 sequences, approximately 9.4% of which appear only once. The specimen was whole blood. These receptors were obtained from an adult who was a healthcare worker with PCR-confirmed SARS-CoV-2 infection or an uninfected control (not recorded which).

This rearrangement joins TRBV5-5 to TRBJ1-5, with D uncertain. The CDR3 is 14 residues long. Germline values: CDR1 SGHKS, CDR2 YYEKEE (reference sequence). V shed 4 bases and J shed 9 bases, with 17 bases lying between them. The CDR3 sequence: CASSPDSERPPQHF. CDR3 DNA: TGTGCCAGCAGCCCGGACTCGGAGCGTCCGCCCCAGCATTTT.

This clonotype has just a few counts. This sequence joins TRBV28 and TRBJ1-5; D possibly corresponds to TRBD1 (6 bases). CDR3 length: 15 residues. Per germline, CDR1 MDHEN and CDR2 SYDVKM. Deletions cut 4 bases from V and 2 bases from J, with 12 bases between. CDR3 in amino acids: CASSSQGHGNQPQHF. CDR3 nucleotides: TGTGCCAGCAGTTCACAGGGCCACGGCAATCAGCCCCAGCATTTT. The whole variable domain, remainder taken from reference TRBV28 and TRBJ1-5, is DVKVTQSSRYLVKRTGEKVFLECVQDMDHENMFWYRQDPGLGLRLIYFSYDVKMKEKGDIPEGYSVSREKKERFSLILESASTNQTSMYLCASSSQGHGNQPQHFGDGTRLSIL.

This clonotype has a count of ten or more. The gene calls are TRBV19 and TRBJ2-1, with 7 bases lining up with TRBD1. Germline V gives CDR1 LNHDA, CDR2 SQIVND (reference sequence). Unmatched junction bases numbered 3, after V lost 10 bases and J lost 3 bases. The CDR3 is 12 amino acids. CDR3 nucleotide sequence: TGTGCCACTGGGACAGTCTACAATGAGCAGTTCTTC. Encoded protein: CATGTVYNEQFF.

This clonotype was recorded many times. The rearrangement uses TRBV5-1 and TRBJ1-1; D is unclear. Trimming took off 4 bases at V and 2 bases at J, with 12 bases between the two ends. The CDR3 covers 14 residues. Germline-derived CDR1 and CDR2 are SGHRS and YFSETQ. The CDR3 DNA reads as TGCGCCAGCAGCCGGCCCGATACTAACACTGAAGCTTTCTTT. Amino acids: CASSRPDTNTEAFF. The variable domain in full, completed from reference TRBV5-1 and TRBJ1-1, reads KAGVTQTPRYLIKTRGQQVTLSCSPISGHRSVSWYQQTPGQGLQFLFEYFSETQRNKGNFPGRFSGRQFSNSRSEMNVSTLELGDSALYLCASSRPDTNTEAFFGQGTRLTVV.

This clonotype was counted between two and nine times. The chain is built from TRBV11-2 and TRBJ2-3, with D possibly matching TRBD2 (5 bases). Germline CDR1 and CDR2: SGHAT and FQNNGV. The CDR3 covers 15 residues. The ends were cut back, 0 bases at V and 4 bases at J, with 11 bases in the middle. Here the CDR3 reads CASSLDGVHSDTQYF. The CDR3 nucleotides are TGTGCCAGCAGCTTAGACGGGGTTCATTCAGATACGCAGTATTTT.

This clonotype was recorded at least ten times. At one boundary the junction diverges from the germline segment, which might be a read error. The chain links TRBV23-1 to TRBJ2-2; TRBD1 matches at 8 bases. TRBV23-1 is an ORF; its function is uncertain. The CDR3 is made up of 16 amino acids. The CDR3, as DNA: TGCGCCAGCAGCCAATTTGGGACAGGGAACACCGGGGAGCTGTTTTTT. Its protein product is CASSQFGTGNTGELFF.

This clonotype was picked up many times. J is TRBJ1-1 and V is TRBV5-1; D call uncertain. This CDR3 comprises 15 residues. Between the trimmed V and J ends, which lost 4 bases and 4 bases, there was a span of 17 bases. Looked up from germline, CDR1 is SGHRS and CDR2 is YFSETQ. The CDR3 nucleotides are TGCGCCAGCAGCCCGGAGGGCTATTCGGGCACTGAAGCTTTCTTT. Translating it yields CASSPEGYSGTEAFF.

This clonotype was observed many times. This chain joins TRBV7-9 and TRBJ2-5; D may be TRBD2 (7 bases). This CDR3 is 15 amino acids long. CDR1 SEHNR and CDR2 FQNEAQ come from the germline V gene (reference sequence). The V and J ends lost 5 bases and 2 bases respectively, with 15 bases between them. This chain's CDR3 is CASSRGRGGQETQYF. DNA of the CDR3: TGTGCCAGCAGCCGCGGAAGGGGGGGGCAAGAGACCCAGTACTTC.

This clonotype was observed at least ten times. The chain has TRBV29-1 and TRBJ2-7, with no clear D. From germline, CDR1 is SQVTM and CDR2 ANQGSEA. V was clipped by 7 bases and J by 3 bases, with 10 bases between them. The CDR3 has 11 residues. CDR3 bases: TGCAGCGGAAGGGTGAACTACGAGCAGTACTTC. This encodes CSGRVNYEQYF.

This clonotype has at least ten counts. This sequence joins TRBV6-1 and TRBJ2-2; TRBD1 agrees at 10 bases. The CDR3 covers 15 residues. Unmatched junction bases numbered 7, after V lost 5 bases and J lost 7 bases. CDR1 is MNHNS and CDR2 is SASEGT in the germline V gene. The CDR3 spells CASSSGTGVGGELFF. CDR3 nucleotides: TGTGCCAGCAGTTCCGGGACAGGGGTAGGCGGGGAGCTGTTTTTT.

The chain has TRBV2 and TRBJ2-3; D may be TRBD1 (5 bases). The CDR3 covers 17 residues. Trimming removed 3 bases from V and 0 bases from J, with 16 bases in between. Germline values: CDR1 SNHLY, CDR2 FYNNEI. The CDR3 DNA reads TGTGCCAGCAGTGAGGACCAGGGCCTCACTAGCACAGATACGCAGTATTTT. It yields the protein CASSEDQGLTSTDTQYF.

The chain joins TRBV15 to TRBJ1-1; D possibly corresponds to TRBD1 (6 bases). V dropped 1 base and J dropped 4 bases, with 22 bases sitting between them. The CDR3 is 18 amino acids. Germline V gives CDR1 LNHNV, CDR2 YYDKDF (reference sequence). The CDR3, as DNA: TGTGCCACCAGCAGAGGCTACAGGGCGGGGGTTCAGGGCACTGAAGCTTTCTTT. This translates into CATSRGYRAGVQGTEAFF.

This clonotype was detected many times. V is TRBV7-2 and J is TRBJ1-4, with D uncertain. V shed 1 base and J shed 5 bases, with 11 bases lying between them. This CDR3 region has 15 residues. The V gene's germline CDR1 is SGHTA and CDR2 FQGNSA. DNA for the CDR3: TGTGCCAGCAGCTTAGGGAACAGCCTCAATGAAAAACTGTTTTTT. This codes for CASSLGNSLNEKLFF.

This clonotype was detected many times. The chain links TRBV7-8 to TRBJ2-7; weak D call: TRBD2 (5 bases). V lost 5 bases and J lost 3, with 11 bases in between. Germline V gene data show CDR1 as SGHVS and CDR2 as FQNEAQ. There are 13 residues in the CDR3. The CDR3 loop reads CASSNMAGYEQYF. CDR3 in DNA: TGTGCCAGCAGCAACATGGCGGGCTACGAGCAGTACTTC.

This clonotype was recorded a few times. V and J are TRBV5-1 and TRBJ2-7; 9 nucleotides line up with TRBD1. Germline V gene data show CDR1 as SGHRS and CDR2 as YFSETQ. The CDR3 is 15 amino acids. The ends lost 6 bases at V and 0 bases at J; junction bases unmatched: 7. CDR3 sequence reads: CASTPSGQGSYEQYF. Here the CDR3 DNA reads TGCGCCAGCACTCCCTCGGGACAGGGCTCCTACGAGCAGTACTTC. Full variable domain (missing parts from reference TRBV5-1 and TRBJ2-7): KAGVTQTPRYLIKTRGQQVTLSCSPISGHRSVSWYQQTPGQGLQFLFEYFSETQRNKGNFPGRFSGRQFSNSRSEMNVSTLELGDSALYLCASTPSGQGSYEQYFGPGTRLTVT.

The chain links TRBV13 to TRBJ2-3, with TRBD1 matching 7 bases. Germline V gene lookup returns CDR1 PRHDT and CDR2 FYEKMQ (reference sequence). The junction had 10 bases not matched to a gene; V was cut back by 5 bases and J by 2 bases. This CDR3 has 16 residues. The CDR3 bases are TGTGCCAGCAGCATACTTCAGGGGGTGAACACAGATACGCAGTATTTT. It is translated as CASSILQGVNTDTQYF. The complete variable domain, with remaining parts taken from reference TRBV13 and TRBJ2-3, reads AAGVIQSPRHLIKEKRETATLKCYPIPRHDTVYWYQQGPGQDPQFLISFYEKMQSDKGSIPDRFSAQQFSDYHSELNMSSLELGDSALYFCASSILQGVNTDTQYFGPGTRLTVL.

V gene TRBV5-8 combines with J gene TRBJ2-1; D unresolved. The V gene's germline CDR1 is SGHTS and CDR2 YDEGEE. Trimming shortened V by 0 bases and J by 0 bases, and 13 bases separated the two germline ends. The CDR3 has 17 amino acids. The CDR3 is CASSLVLDFISYNEQFF. The CDR3 DNA is TGTGCCAGCAGCTTGGTGCTGGATTTTATCTCCTACAATGAGCAGTTCTTC.

The chain uses TRBV11-2 and TRBJ2-2, with 11 bases fitting TRBD1. The CDR3 extends over 16 amino acids. Germline V gives CDR1 SGHAT, CDR2 FQNNGV. V shed 5 bases, J shed 4 bases, and the junction held 6 bases outside the gene matches. The CDR3 DNA reads TGTGCCAGCAGCCCGGACAGGGGGCGAAGCACCGGGGAGCTGTTTTTT. Translated: CASSPDRGRSTGELFF.

The V call is TRBV6-1, the J call TRBJ2-1; D ambiguous. This CDR3 is built from 15 residues. Germline assignment: CDR1 MNHNS and CDR2 SASEGT. The V end was cut by 4 bases, the J end by 6 bases, with 16 bases between. CDR3 sequence reads: CASSVGQTLGNEQFF. CDR3 bases: TGTGCCAGCAGTGTGGGTCAGACACTTGGCAATGAGCAGTTCTTC.

This clonotype was seen ten or more times. V and J are TRBV7-9 and TRBJ1-2, with D possibly being TRBD1 (5 bases). Germline V gives CDR1 SEHNR, CDR2 FQNEAQ (reference sequence). V lost 4 bases and J 4 bases, leaving 16 bases between the germline ends. This CDR3 has 15 amino acids. The CDR3 sequence is CASSSDTRQFYGYTF. CDR3 DNA sequence: TGTGCCAGCAGCTCGGACACCAGACAATTCTATGGCTACACCTTC.

V gene TRBV28 combines with J gene TRBJ2-2; TRBD1 matches at 7 bases. The V segment lost 8 bases and the J segment 6 bases; nucleotides outside the gene matches: 9. This CDR3 has 14 amino acids. Germline V gene data show CDR1 as MDHEN and CDR2 as SYDVKM. The CDR3 is CASRDRDASGELFF. The CDR3, as DNA: TGTGCCAGCCGAGACAGGGATGCTTCCGGGGAGCTGTTTTTT.

In this sample, this clonotype turned up many times. The J gene is TRBJ1-2, the V gene TRBV7-9; maybe TRBD1 (6 bases). The CDR3 extends over 12 amino acids. V was cut by 5 bases and J by 10 bases, with 14 bases left in between. CDR1 and CDR2 from the germline V gene are SEHNR and FQNEAQ (reference sequence). The CDR3 region has the DNA TGTGCCAGCAGCGTCCGACAGGTATACTACACCTTC. Its translation: CASSVRQVYYTF.

This clonotype was seen at least ten times. The CDR3 region is CASSGIAEPYEQYF. The CDR3, as DNA: TGTGCCAGTAGTGGGATAGCGGAGCCCTACGAGCAGTACTTC. The V gene is TRBV19, the J gene TRBJ2-7; TRBD2 is a possible D gene (6 bases). Trimming pared 5 bases from V and 2 bases from J, leaving 13 bases between. The CDR3 runs 14 residues. Germline-derived CDR1 and CDR2 are LNHDA and SQIVND (reference sequence).

The chain carries TRBV9 and TRBJ2-3, with D maybe TRBD1 (6 bases). The V end lost 0 bases, the J end lost 0 bases, and 8 bases lay between the germline ends. This CDR3 is built from 15 residues. Germline values: CDR1 SGDLS, CDR2 YYNGEE. Here the CDR3 reads CASSVVGQSTDTQYF. The DNA for the CDR3 is TGTGCCAGCAGCGTAGTGGGACAAAGCACAGATACGCAGTATTTT.

The genes are TRBV6-1 and TRBJ2-1, with 8 bases that match TRBD2. V was clipped by 7 bases and J by 4 bases; unmatched bases: 6. Germline V gene data show CDR1 as MNHNS and CDR2 as SASEGT. This CDR3 spans 14 amino acids. CDR3 in DNA: TGTGCCAGCATCGTGACTAGCGAATACAATGAGCAGTTCTTC. This encodes CASIVTSEYNEQFF.

This clonotype came up many times. This rearrangement joins TRBV9 to TRBJ2-3; 13 positions match TRBD2. Germline V CDR1 and CDR2: SGDLS, YYNGEE. Trimming removed 3 bases from V and 1 base from J; junction bases left unmatched: 5. The CDR3 sequence is 17 residues long. The CDR3 sequence is CASSGTSGRAGTDTQYF. DNA for the CDR3: TGTGCCAGCAGCGGAACTAGCGGGAGGGCCGGCACAGATACGCAGTATTTT.

This clonotype was detected many times. This sequence joins TRBV29-1 and TRBJ2-5; 8 bases map to TRBD1. The CDR3 loop spans 13 amino acids. CDR1 SQVTM and CDR2 ANQGSEA come from the germline V gene. Trimming at V came to 1 base and at J to 6 bases, leaving 4 bases not matched to a gene. In nucleotides, the CDR3 is TGCAGCGTTGAAGTCGGACAGGGAAAGACCCAGTACTTC. This codes for CSVEVGQGKTQYF.

Only a few counts were recorded for this clonotype. The V and J genes are TRBV7-3 and TRBJ2-2, with 10 nucleotides matching TRBD1. CDR3 length equals 16 residues. V gave up 5 bases and J gave up 0 bases; unmatched junction bases: 3. The V gene's germline CDR1 is SGHTA and CDR2 FQGTGA. In DNA, the CDR3 is TGTGCCAGCAGCCCGACAGGGGGCTCGAACACCGGGGAGCTGTTTTTT. Amino acid sequence: CASSPTGGSNTGELFF. The complete variable domain, with remaining parts taken from reference TRBV7-3 and TRBJ2-2, reads GAGVSQTPSNKVTEKGKYVELRCDPISGHTALYWYRQSLGQGPEFLIYFQGTGAADDSGLPNDRFFAVRPEGSVSTLKIQRTERGDSAVYLCASSPTGGSNTGELFFGEGSRLTVL.

This clonotype was seen at least ten times. An end of the junction differs from the germline gene, which may be a read error. The CDR3 sequence: CTWDGGGWETQYF. The CDR3 nucleotides read TGTACCTGGGATGGTGGGGGCTGGGAGACCCAGTACTTC. J is TRBJ2-5 and V is TRBV30; a possible D gene is TRBD1 (6 bases). This CDR3 region has 13 residues. CDR1 and CDR2 from the germline V gene are GTSNPN and SVGIG (reference sequence).

This clonotype was seen at least ten times. The rearrangement links TRBV15 to TRBJ1-1; D remains unclear. This CDR3 is built from 14 residues. CDR1 is LNHNV and CDR2 is YYDKDF in the germline V gene (reference sequence). Trimming removed 6 bases at V and 1 base at J, with 12 bases between. The CDR3 sequence is CATSPHRENTEAFF. CDR3 nucleotides: TGTGCCACCAGTCCTCATAGGGAGAACACTGAAGCTTTCTTT.